What follows are 18 T cell receptor beta chains derived from one specimen sequenced in a study of early T cells in non-severe SARS-CoV-2 infection (dated by TCRdb to 2020 to 2023). The library came from 5' RACE. TCRdb shows the sequencer as NextSeq 500. The raw public data were reprocessed by TCRdb itself: fastp quality trimming at Q25, MiXCR clonotype calling, in-frame beta chains only. CDR3 protein duplicates are merged, each entry listing the most common genes and DNA. This sample lists about 53,000 distinct CDR3 sequences; around 12% were detected once. The ten largest clones add up to about 2.5% of the sample. The specimen was whole blood, collected at baseline. The receptor source for this set is an adult who was a healthcare worker with PCR-confirmed SARS-CoV-2 infection or an uninfected control (not recorded which).

About this clonotype: The junction does not match germline at one end; this may be a read error. The chain recombines TRBV7-2 with TRBJ2-7; D not resolved. The CDR3 totals 14 residues. The germline gives CDR1 SGHTA, CDR2 FQGNSA. The CDR3 bases are TGTGCCAGCAGCCAGCAGCCAGGCTCCAACGAGCAGTACTTC. Its translation: CASSQQPGSNEQYF.

In this sample, this clonotype turned up many times. The genes are TRBV20-1 and TRBJ2-7; a weak D match, TRBD2 (5 bases). Germline V lookup: CDR1 DFQATT, CDR2 SNEGSKA (reference sequence). Between the trimmed V and J ends, which lost 6 bases and 3 bases, there was a span of 15 bases. The CDR3 has 13 amino acids. The CDR3 region is CSAPVWGVYEQYF. CDR3 DNA: TGCAGTGCCCCGGTATGGGGAGTCTACGAGCAGTACTTC.

This clonotype was seen only a few times. J is TRBJ2-2 and V is TRBV29-1; unclear D gene. Trimming took 6 bases from V and 1 from J, leaving 9 bases between them. The CDR3 runs to 13 residues. Per the germline V gene, CDR1 is SQVTM and CDR2 is ANQGSEA. The CDR3 loop reads CSVSPRNTGELFF. The CDR3, as DNA: TGCAGCGTCTCCCCCAGGAACACCGGGGAGCTGTTTTTT.

V usage is TRBV20-1 and J usage is TRBJ2-5, with 7 bases aligning to TRBD1. The CDR3 is 13 residues long. The V segment lost 5 bases and the J segment 3 bases; nucleotides outside the gene matches: 6. The germline gives CDR1 DFQATT, CDR2 SNEGSKA (reference sequence). The CDR3 region has the DNA TGCAGTGCTCCCCCCGGGACAGAAGAGACCCAGTACTTC. As protein: CSAPPGTEETQYF.

This clonotype was recorded many times. The CDR3: CASSLDQEGFYGYTF. CDR3 DNA sequence: TGTGCCAGCAGCTTAGATCAAGAGGGCTTCTATGGCTACACCTTC. The chain links TRBV11-2 to TRBJ1-2; D unresolved. The CDR3 covers 15 residues. Per the germline V gene, CDR1 is SGHAT and CDR2 is FQNNGV. With 0 bases removed from V and 4 bases from J, the gap between germline ends came to 12 bases.

The gene calls are TRBV12-5 and TRBJ1-4; no clear D. V was clipped by 0 bases and J by 7 bases, with 15 bases between them. The germline CDR1 and CDR2 sequences are LGHNT and FRNRAP. The CDR3 has 16 amino acids. CDR3 bases: TGTGCTAGTGGTTTGGTAATAACAGCCGAAACTGAAAAACTGTTTTTT. Amino acids: CASGLVITAETEKLFF.

V is TRBV11-2 and J is TRBJ2-2, with D perhaps matching TRBD1 or TRBD2 (5 bases each). The CDR3 loop spans 17 amino acids. Germline CDR1 is SGHAT and CDR2 is FQNNGV. Trimming shortened V by 5 bases and J by 5 bases, and 21 bases separated the two germline ends. The chain's CDR3 is CASSPSGTLDLTGELFF. The DNA of the CDR3 is TGTGCCAGCAGCCCTTCCGGGACCCTCGACTTGACCGGGGAGCTGTTTTTT. Full variable domain (remainder filled in from reference TRBV11-2 and TRBJ2-2): EAGVAQSPRYKIIEKRQSVAFWCNPISGHATLYWYQQILGQGPKLLIQFQNNGVVDDSQLPKDRFSAERLKGVDSTLKIQPAKLEDSAVYLCASSPSGTLDLTGELFFGEGSRLTVL.

This clonotype was detected ten times or more. This chain uses TRBV12-3 or TRBV12-4 with TRBJ2-1; 7 bases align to TRBD2. V shed 2 bases, J shed 9 bases, and the junction held 16 bases outside the gene matches. This CDR3 is built from 17 residues. The CDR3 sequence: CASSLPPGVAGGVEQFF. The CDR3 DNA is TGTGCCAGCAGTTTACCCCCCGGTGTAGCGGGTGGGGTTGAGCAGTTCTTC.

This clonotype has at least ten counts. The rearrangement joins TRBV7-9 to TRBJ2-1; 10 bases line up with TRBD1. The CDR3 has 13 residues. CDR1 and CDR2 (germline): SEHNR, FQNEAQ (reference sequence). V was pared by 5 bases and J by 8 bases, with 3 bases of the junction left unmatched. The CDR3 nucleotides read TGTGCCAGCAGCGACAGGGGGCCGGATGAGCAGTTCTTC. Its protein is CASSDRGPDEQFF.

This clonotype was recorded a few times. V and J are TRBV20-1 and TRBJ2-4; D is undetermined. Trimming removed 5 bases at V and 1 base at J, with 12 bases between. The CDR3 sequence is 14 residues long. Germline CDR1 reads DFQATT; CDR2 reads SNEGSKA (reference sequence). CDR3 sequence reads: CSAQTSSAKNIQYF. The CDR3 DNA is TGCAGTGCTCAGACATCTTCGGCCAAAAACATTCAGTACTTC.

This clonotype was seen at least ten times. The J gene is TRBJ2-1, the V gene TRBV28; D gene ambiguous. Germline-derived CDR1 and CDR2 are MDHEN and SYDVKM. The CDR3 totals 15 residues. V lost 2 bases and J 3 bases, leaving 11 bases between the germline ends. Here the CDR3 reads CASSLLKVNYNEQFF. DNA of the CDR3: TGTGCCAGCAGTTTACTGAAGGTGAACTACAATGAGCAGTTCTTC.

The CDR3 loop is CASRPGGLAYNEQFF. DNA of the CDR3: TGTGCCAGCAGACCCGGAGGGCTAGCCTACAATGAGCAGTTCTTC. The chain employs TRBV7-3 and TRBJ2-1; the D gene is possibly TRBD2 (6 bases). V lost 6 bases and J 2 bases, leaving 14 bases between the germline ends. Germline V gene data show CDR1 as SGHTA and CDR2 as FQGTGA. The CDR3 totals 15 residues. Using reference TRBV7-3 and TRBJ2-1 for the parts outside the CDR3, the full variable domain is GAGVSQTPSNKVTEKGKYVELRCDPISGHTALYWYRQSLGQGPEFLIYFQGTGAADDSGLPNDRFFAVRPEGSVSTLKIQRTERGDSAVYLCASRPGGLAYNEQFFGPGTRLTVL.

This clonotype came up many times. The rearrangement links TRBV13 to TRBJ1-1; D gene ambiguous. V lost 7 bases, J lost 0 bases, and 9 bases lay in between. The length of the CDR3 is 13 residues. Germline V gene data show CDR1 as PRHDT and CDR2 as FYEKMQ (reference sequence). CDR3 residues: CASKDGLNTEAFF. The CDR3 nucleotides read TGTGCCAGCAAGGACGGTTTGAACACTGAAGCTTTCTTT.

The chain couples TRBV7-3 to TRBJ1-1; no clear D. The V end lost 4 bases, the J end lost 0 bases, and 9 bases lay between the germline ends. This CDR3 is built from 14 residues. The germline gives CDR1 SGHTA, CDR2 FQGTGA. The CDR3 nucleotides read TGTGCCAGCAGCTCCTCGACCCTGAACACTGAAGCTTTCTTT. This translates into CASSSSTLNTEAFF.

This clonotype was seen ten or more times. This chain connects TRBV5-1 to TRBJ1-2; 7 bases are shared with TRBD1. Trimming removed 6 bases from V and 4 bases from J; junction bases left unmatched: 9. CDR1 and CDR2 (germline): SGHRS, YFSETQ. This CDR3 is built from 14 residues. The CDR3 nucleotides read TGCGCCAGCAATGGAGGACAGGCTGCCTATGGCTACACCTTC. Amino acids: CASNGGQAAYGYTF.

This clonotype was counted only a few times. The chain is built from TRBV6-5 and TRBJ2-3; TRBD2 matches at 7 bases. Germline lookup yields CDR1 MNHEY and CDR2 SVGAGI. This CDR3 contains 14 residues. With 8 bases clipped from V and 2 bases from J, the junction kept 7 bases outside the gene matches. The CDR3 DNA is TGTGCCAGCTCCCGGGGAGGGACCACAGATACGCAGTATTTT. The encoded protein is CASSRGGTTDTQYF.

The V call is TRBV24-1, the J call TRBJ1-1; D not resolved. Germline V gene lookup returns CDR1 KGHDR and CDR2 SFDVKD. Between the trimmed V and J ends, which lost 7 bases and 5 bases, there was a span of 10 bases. The CDR3 is 12 residues long. Here the CDR3 reads CATRGVGTEAFF. As DNA, the CDR3 is TGTGCCACCAGGGGCGTAGGGACTGAAGCTTTCTTT.

The chain has TRBV5-4 and TRBJ2-1; D may be TRBD2 (6 bases). The V gene lost 1 base and the J gene lost 6 bases, with 14 bases spanning the gap. CDR3 length equals 15 residues. Germline V gene lookup returns CDR1 SGHNT and CDR2 YYREEE (reference sequence). In DNA, the CDR3 is TGTGCCAGCAGCTTGTCTACTAGCAGTATCAATGAGCAGTTCTTC. Its translation: CASSLSTSSINEQFF. The full variable domain, with the rest looked up from reference TRBV5-4 and TRBJ2-1, is ETGVTQSPTHLIKTRGQQVTLRCSSQSGHNTVSWYQQALGQGPQFIFQYYREEENGRGNFPPRFSGLQFPNYSSELNVNALELDDSALYLCASSLSTSSINEQFFGPGTRLTVL.